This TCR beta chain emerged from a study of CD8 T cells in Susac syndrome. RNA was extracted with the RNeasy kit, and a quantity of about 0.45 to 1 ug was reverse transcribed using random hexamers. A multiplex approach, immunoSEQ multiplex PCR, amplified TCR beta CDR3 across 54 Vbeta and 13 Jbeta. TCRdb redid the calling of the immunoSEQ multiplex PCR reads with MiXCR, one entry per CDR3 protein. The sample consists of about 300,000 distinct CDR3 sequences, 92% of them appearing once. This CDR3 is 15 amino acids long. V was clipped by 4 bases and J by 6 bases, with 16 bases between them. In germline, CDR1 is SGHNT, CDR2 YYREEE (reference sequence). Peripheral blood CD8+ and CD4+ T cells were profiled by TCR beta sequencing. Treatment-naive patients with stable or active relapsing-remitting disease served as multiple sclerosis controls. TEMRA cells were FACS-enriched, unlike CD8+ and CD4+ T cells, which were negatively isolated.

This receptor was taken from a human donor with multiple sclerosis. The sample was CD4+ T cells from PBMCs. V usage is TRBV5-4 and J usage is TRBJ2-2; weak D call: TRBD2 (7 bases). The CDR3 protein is CASSPRGALSGELFF. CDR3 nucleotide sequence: TGTGCCAGCAGCCCCCGGGGGGCCCTATCCGGGGAGCTGTTTTTT.